The rows below give T cell receptor beta chains drawn from one sample of a study of blood T cell repertoires in COVID-19. Produced via immunoSEQ multiplex PCR; TCRdb's table is partial and in-frame only. The sample records 250,000 to 350,000 clones, less than 85% being singletons. Sequenced material: peripheral blood. Receptor source: a human donor with COVID-19, enrolled during active disease. The donor label of this sample is uncertain. CDR3s include the opening cysteine and the closing phenylalanine or tryptophan. The D gene is left open where the match is weak. Clone sizes are given selectively: once, few, many, or a class where the clone is expanded.

v_call,j_call,clone_size,d_call,cdr3_nt,cdr3_aa
TRBV6-5,TRBJ1-1,.,.,TGTGCCAGTGAGGAGGGAAGAGGCACTGAAGCTTTCTTT,CASEEGRGTEAFF
TRBV10-1,TRBJ2-4,.,.,TGCGCCAGCAGGTGTTTCGCGGGTAGAACCAAAAACATTCAGTACTTC,CASRCFAGRTKNIQYF
TRBV5-1,TRBJ1-5,.,TRBD1,TGCGCCAGCAGTCCGGGACAGGGCTCCAATCAGCCCCAGCATTTT,CASSPGQGSNQPQHF
TRBV28,TRBJ1-5,few,TRBD1,TGTGCCAGCAGTTTTTTGGGGACAGGGGAACAGCCCCAGCATTTT,CASSFLGTGEQPQHF
TRBV6-5,TRBJ1-2,.,.,TGTGCCAGCAGTTCCCCAGCGGACGGTAACTATGGCTACACCTTC,CASSSPADGNYGYTF
TRBV5-1,TRBJ2-1,.,TRBD2,TGCGCCAGCAGCTTGGTAGCGGGAGTTTCGCCGTCGGGCTCGGGTGAGCAGTTCTTC,CASSLVAGVSPSGSGEQFF
TRBV30,TRBJ2-2,few,TRBD2,TGTGCCTGGAGAACTAGCGGGAGCACCGGGGAGCTGTTTTTT,CAWRTSGSTGELFF
TRBV10-3,TRBJ2-3,.,TRBD2,TGTGCCATCAGTGAGACCAGCGGGAGTGCAGATACGCAGTATTTT,CAISETSGSADTQYF
TRBV19,TRBJ1-2,many,TRBD1,TGTGCCAGTAGTTTTGGACAGGGCTATGGCTACACCTTC,CASSFGQGYGYTF
TRBV6-5,TRBJ1-2,.,TRBD1,TGTGCCAGCAGTTACGACGGACAGGGGGCCTATGGCTACACCTTC,CASSYDGQGAYGYTF
TRBV5-1,TRBJ2-3,.,TRBD2,TGCGCCAGCAGCTGGGGAGGGGACGGCACAGATACGCAGTATTTT,CASSWGGDGTDTQYF
TRBV19,TRBJ2-2,.,TRBD1,TGTGCCAGTAGTATAACAGGGGGCCCCGGGGAGCTGTTTTTT,CASSITGGPGELFF